This T cell receptor (beta chain) came from a study of blood T cell repertoires in COVID-19. Profiling relied on immunoSEQ multiplex PCR, and the TCRdb table lists in-frame clones only, not all of them. Found here are roughly 180,000 clones, 79% of them singletons; the top ten hold roughly 8%. The J segment lost 1 base and the V segment lost 7 bases, leaving 6 bases of the junction unmatched. CDR3 length equals 15 residues. Germline V CDR1 and CDR2: LNHDA, SQIVND (reference sequence). The source of this sequence is a woman aged 55-69 years with COVID-19, enrolled during active disease. The sample comprised peripheral blood. The chain carries TRBV19 and TRBJ2-2, with 7 bases lining up with TRBD1. The CDR3 DNA reads as TGTGCCAGTACCCTCCAGGGGGTGAACACCGGGGAGCTGTTTTTT. Translation: CASTLQGVNTGELFF.